This paragraph covers one TCR beta chain sequence. The antigen is undetermined. This entry is derived from a study of monozygotic twins with inflammatory bowel disease. Study findings and constraints: Among IBD patients, fewer clonotypes were shared with others than among healthy twins, especially with disease activity.

TCRdb re-called the 5' RACE reads, yielding one record per CDR3 amino acid sequence without DNA. The sample includes 400,000 or so distinct CDR3 sequences. The CDR3 has 16 amino acids. Germline V gene lookup returns CDR1 ENHRY and CDR2 SYGVKD. The chain uses TRBV10-3 and TRBJ1-5. Sequencing input: blood. The sequence derives from a human donor with ulcerative colitis or Crohn's disease, or a healthy co-twin of an affected twin (not recorded which). The CDR3 is CAISESKADSNQPQHF.